The 9 T cell receptor beta chains presented below share a single source sample, sequenced in a study of patients and donors after allogeneic stem cell transplantation. Each CDR3 protein is one row after TCRdb ran MiXCR on the RT-PCR reads. This sample yields tens of thousands of distinct CDR3 sequences, of which 25% to 35% are seen a single time; more than 70% belongs to the top ten. The sequenced material came from blood, either unsorted or a sorted T cell fraction (not recorded which). Receptors originate from a human donor who was either an allogeneic HSCT recipient or a stem cell or donor lymphocyte infusion donor (not recorded which). It is not recorded whose cells these are; they may come from a transplant donor.

This clonotype has more than one count but fewer than ten. This chain joins TRBV7-9 and TRBJ2-1; D gene ambiguous. The CDR3 totals 13 residues. V shed 4 bases and J shed 4 bases, with 8 bases lying between them. CDR1 and CDR2 (germline): SEHNR, FQNEAQ (reference sequence). This chain's CDR3 is CASSSYEYNEQFF. CDR3 nucleotides: TGTGCCAGCAGCTCGTACGAGTACAATGAGCAGTTCTTC.

This sequence joins TRBV7-9 and TRBJ2-1; tentatively, D is TRBD2 (6 bases). Germline assignment: CDR1 SEHNR and CDR2 FQNEAQ (reference sequence). The V and J ends lost 1 base and 6 bases respectively, with 13 bases between them. CDR3 length: 15 amino acids. The CDR3 DNA reads as TGTGCCAGCAGCTTAGAGATTGTGACTAGCAATGAGCAGTTCTTC. It yields the protein CASSLEIVTSNEQFF.

This clonotype came up a few times. V and J are TRBV18 and TRBJ2-7; 8 bases map to TRBD1. This CDR3 comprises 16 residues. The germline V gene encodes CDR1 KGHSH and CDR2 LQKENI. V dropped 3 bases and J dropped 0; count of bases not matched to a gene: 7. Here the CDR3 DNA reads TGTGCCAGCTCACCCTCCCTAGGACAGGGCTCCTACGAGCAGTACTTC. Translation gives CASSPSLGQGSYEQYF. Drawing the rest from reference TRBV18 and TRBJ2-7, the complete variable domain is NAGVMQNPRHLVRRRGQEARLRCSPMKGHSHVYWYRQLPEEGLKFMVYLQKENIIDESGMPKERFSAEFPKEGPSILRIQQVVRGDSAAYFCASSPSLGQGSYEQYFGPGTRLTVT.

In its sample, this clonotype was seen many times. This chain connects TRBV4-2 to TRBJ1-2; D is possibly TRBD1 (5 bases). The V gene lost 3 bases and the J gene lost 4 bases, with 15 bases spanning the gap. Germline-derived CDR1 and CDR2 are LGHNA and YNFKEQ. CDR3 length: 15 amino acids. The CDR3 protein is CASSQRGRYGYGYTF. CDR3 sequence (DNA): TGTGCCAGCAGCCAGAGGGGAAGGTATGGCTATGGCTACACCTTC.

This clonotype was seen more than once but under ten times. This chain uses TRBV2 with TRBJ2-4; tentatively, D is TRBD1 (5 bases). This CDR3 is built from 19 residues. The germline CDR1 and CDR2 sequences are SNHLY and FYNNEI. V lost 7 bases and J 0 bases, leaving 25 bases between the germline ends. The CDR3 sequence is CASNPVPPQGILAKNIQYF. In nucleotides, the CDR3 is TGTGCCAGCAACCCCGTCCCTCCCCAGGGAATTCTAGCCAAAAACATTCAGTACTTC.

This sequence joins TRBV20-1 and TRBJ2-1, with 7 bases that match TRBD2. Germline V gene sequence: CDR1 DFQATT, CDR2 SNEGSKA (reference sequence). V gave up 4 bases and J gave up 8 bases; unmatched junction bases: 5. This CDR3 is 12 amino acids long. CDR3 amino acids: CSATSGRDEQFF. CDR3 coding DNA: TGCAGTGCTACTAGCGGAAGGGATGAGCAGTTCTTC.

Only a few counts were recorded for this clonotype. V and J are TRBV12-3 or TRBV12-4 and TRBJ1-5, with D unresolved. V was clipped by 5 bases and J by 4 bases, with 9 bases between them. This CDR3 spans 13 amino acids. The CDR3 DNA sequence: TGTGCCAGCAGTGAGCGTCGGAATCAGCCCCAGCATTTT. Protein sequence: CASSERRNQPQHF.

This clonotype was found a few times. The chain is built from TRBV28 and TRBJ2-5; 7 positions agree with TRBD1. Per the germline V gene, CDR1 is MDHEN and CDR2 is SYDVKM. With V trimmed by 7 bases and J by 2 bases, 7 bases remained unmatched. The CDR3 covers 14 residues. The CDR3 here is CASMVGGPQETQYF. CDR3 in DNA: TGTGCCAGCATGGTAGGGGGCCCGCAAGAGACCCAGTACTTC.

This clonotype was recorded a few times. J is TRBJ1-1 and V is TRBV28; a weak D match, TRBD1 (6 bases). The CDR3 sequence is 13 residues long. Trimming cost V 7 bases and J 0 bases, with 9 bases left between them. From germline, CDR1 is MDHEN and CDR2 SYDVKM. The CDR3 protein is CASNRDMNTEAFF. CDR3 sequence (DNA): TGTGCCAGCAATCGGGACATGAACACTGAAGCTTTCTTT.